This T cell receptor beta chain stems from a study of yellow fever vaccine responses in identical twins. This clonotype showed up just once. Its cognate antigen is unknown. MiXCR, run by TCRdb on the RT-PCR reads, gives a single entry per CDR3 protein. The sample lists about 10,000 distinct CDR3 sequences, approximately 82% occurring once. Germline CDR1 SQVTM, CDR2 ANQGSEA. The CDR3 spans 13 residues. Trimming took 6 bases from V and 2 from J; bases not matched to a gene: 7. Findings and limits, study-wide: Twins' T cell vaccine responses reportedly looked partly convergent, partly personalized.

Here the sequenced sample was T cells from blood (PBMCs), unsorted or a sorted subset (not recorded which), taken before or after yellow fever vaccination (not recorded which). This clonotype originated in a woman aged 18-29 years who received the yellow fever vaccine. The V and J genes are TRBV29-1 and TRBJ2-7; 7 nucleotides agree with TRBD1. The CDR3 protein is CSVRTGSTYEQYF. The CDR3 nucleotides are TGCAGCGTCCGGACAGGATCAACCTACGAGCAGTACTTC.